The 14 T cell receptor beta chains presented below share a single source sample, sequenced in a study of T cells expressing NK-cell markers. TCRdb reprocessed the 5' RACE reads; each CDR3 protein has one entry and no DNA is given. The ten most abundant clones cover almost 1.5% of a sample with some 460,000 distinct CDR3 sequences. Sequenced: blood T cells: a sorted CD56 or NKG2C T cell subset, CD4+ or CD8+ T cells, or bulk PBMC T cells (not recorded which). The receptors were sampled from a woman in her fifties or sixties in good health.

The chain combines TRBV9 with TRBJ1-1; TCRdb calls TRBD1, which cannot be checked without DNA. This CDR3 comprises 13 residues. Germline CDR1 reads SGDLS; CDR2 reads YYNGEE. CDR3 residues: CASSVDVTGKAFF.

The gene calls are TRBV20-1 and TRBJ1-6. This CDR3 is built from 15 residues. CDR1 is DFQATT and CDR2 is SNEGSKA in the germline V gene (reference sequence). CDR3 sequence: CSARGGPLSNSPLHF.

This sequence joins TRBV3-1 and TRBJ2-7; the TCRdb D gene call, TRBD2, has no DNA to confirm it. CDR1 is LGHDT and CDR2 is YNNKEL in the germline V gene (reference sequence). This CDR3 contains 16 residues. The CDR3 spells CASSQGLLAGGNEQYF.

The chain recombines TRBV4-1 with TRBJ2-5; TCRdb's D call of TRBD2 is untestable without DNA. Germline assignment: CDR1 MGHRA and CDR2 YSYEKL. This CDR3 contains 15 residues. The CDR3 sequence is CASSQNGGSQETQYF.

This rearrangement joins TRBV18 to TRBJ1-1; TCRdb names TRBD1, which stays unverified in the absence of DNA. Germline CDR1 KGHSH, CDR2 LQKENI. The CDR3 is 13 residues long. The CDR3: CASSARDPTEAFF.

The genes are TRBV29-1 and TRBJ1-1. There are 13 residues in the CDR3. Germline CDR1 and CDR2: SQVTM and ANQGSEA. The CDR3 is CSVNQWGYTEAFF. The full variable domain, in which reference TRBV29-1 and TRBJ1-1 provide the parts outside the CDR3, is SAVISQKPSRDICQRGTSLTIQCQVDSQVTMMFWYRQQPGQSLTLIATANQGSEATYESGFVIDKFPISRPNLTFSTLTVSNMSPEDSSIYLCSVNQWGYTEAFFGQGTRLTVV.

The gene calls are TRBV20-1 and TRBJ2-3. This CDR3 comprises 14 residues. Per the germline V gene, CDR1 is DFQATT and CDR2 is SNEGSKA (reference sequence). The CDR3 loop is CSARSSPSTDTQYF.

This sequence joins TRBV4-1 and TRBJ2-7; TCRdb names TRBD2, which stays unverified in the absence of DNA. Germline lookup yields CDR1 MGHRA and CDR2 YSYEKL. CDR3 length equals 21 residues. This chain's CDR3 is CASSHLQGGVTSGSSRYEQYF.

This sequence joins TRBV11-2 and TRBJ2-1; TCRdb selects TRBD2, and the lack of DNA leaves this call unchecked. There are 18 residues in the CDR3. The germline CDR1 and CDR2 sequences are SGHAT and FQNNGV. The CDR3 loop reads CASSLVPLRTSAYNEQFF.

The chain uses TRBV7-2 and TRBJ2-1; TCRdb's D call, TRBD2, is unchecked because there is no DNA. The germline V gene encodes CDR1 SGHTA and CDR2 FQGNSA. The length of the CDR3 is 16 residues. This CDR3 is CASIRGGLAGYNEQFF.

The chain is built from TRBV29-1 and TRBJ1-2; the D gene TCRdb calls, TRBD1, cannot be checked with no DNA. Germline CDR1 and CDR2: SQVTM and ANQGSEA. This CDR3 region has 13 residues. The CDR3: CSGTTGTGLGYTF.

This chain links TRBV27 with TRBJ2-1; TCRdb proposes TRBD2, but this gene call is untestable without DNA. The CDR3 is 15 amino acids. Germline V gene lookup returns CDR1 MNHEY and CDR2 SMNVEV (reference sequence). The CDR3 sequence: CASSLQLAGDSGQFF.

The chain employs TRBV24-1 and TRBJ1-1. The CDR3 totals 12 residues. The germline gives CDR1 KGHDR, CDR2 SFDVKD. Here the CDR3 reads CATRSTNTEAFF.

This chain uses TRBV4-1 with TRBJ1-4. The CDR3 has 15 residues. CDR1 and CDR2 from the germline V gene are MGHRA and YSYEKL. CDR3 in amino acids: CASSQVGLINEKLFF.